The 4 T cell receptor beta chains given below trace back to one sample, sequenced in a study of T cells in tuberculosis. After thawing and overnight rest, PBMC were stained with GMM-loaded CD1B tetramer, viability dye and anti-CD3 for sorting. C32 glucose monomycolate from Rhodococcus equi was loaded onto the CD1B tetramers. This table comes from immunoSEQ multiplex PCR, and its TCRdb copy is limited to in-frame clones, with some not included. The data show more than 70,000 clones, with roughly 91% seen just once and 1.9% held by the top ten. Input material: CD1b-GMM tetramer-negative cells sorted from PBMCs. The receptors shown here come from an adult woman with latent tuberculosis.

Comment on this clone: Here the CDR3 omits its conserved ending phenylalanine or tryptophan, so a read error is the likely source. The DNA is left out, because the CDR3 cannot be placed on it with certainty; the CDR3 is given as TCRdb lists it. The chain joins TRBV7-9 to TRBJ1-2. The CDR3 totals 11 residues, both ends included. Germline loops: CDR1 SEHNR, CDR2 FQNEAQ (reference sequence). This CDR3 is CASSLGPRESL.

J is TRBJ1-6 and V is TRBV6-1; TRBD1 matches 10 bases. The CDR3 is 16 residues long. Germline-derived CDR1 and CDR2 are MNHNS and SASEGT. With V trimmed by 4 bases and J by 7 bases, 7 bases remained unmatched. Here the CDR3 DNA reads TGTGCCAGCAGTGTCCGGGACAGGGGCAGGAATTCACCCCTCCACTTT. It specifies CASSVRDRGRNSPLHF.

The J gene is TRBJ2-7, the V gene TRBV15, with D tentatively TRBD1 (8 bases). Germline lookup yields CDR1 LNHNV and CDR2 YYDKDF (reference sequence). The CDR3 loop spans 16 amino acids. V was trimmed by 5 bases and J by 0 bases, leaving 17 bases between them. In DNA, the CDR3 is TGTGCCACCAGCGAATCAGGGGGCGGGAGCTCCTACGAGCAGTACGTC. Encoded protein: CATSESGGGSSYEQYV.

Of note for this clone: At one boundary the junction diverges from the germline segment, which might be a read error. The chain recombines TRBV7-7 with TRBJ2-1, with 8 bases aligning to TRBD2. The CDR3 is 15 amino acids. Germline CDR1 reads SSHAT; CDR2 reads FNYEAQ (reference sequence). DNA of the CDR3: TGTGCTAGCAGCCGCGAGGCGGGGGGTAACAATGAGCAGTTCTTC. This encodes CASSREAGGNNEQFF. Full variable domain (missing parts from reference TRBV7-7 and TRBJ2-1): GAGVSQSPRYKVTKRGQDVTLRCDPISSHATLYWYQQALGQGPEFLTYFNYEAQPDKSGLPSDRFSAERPEGSISTLTIQRTEQRDSAMYRCASSREAGGNNEQFFGPGTRLTVL.